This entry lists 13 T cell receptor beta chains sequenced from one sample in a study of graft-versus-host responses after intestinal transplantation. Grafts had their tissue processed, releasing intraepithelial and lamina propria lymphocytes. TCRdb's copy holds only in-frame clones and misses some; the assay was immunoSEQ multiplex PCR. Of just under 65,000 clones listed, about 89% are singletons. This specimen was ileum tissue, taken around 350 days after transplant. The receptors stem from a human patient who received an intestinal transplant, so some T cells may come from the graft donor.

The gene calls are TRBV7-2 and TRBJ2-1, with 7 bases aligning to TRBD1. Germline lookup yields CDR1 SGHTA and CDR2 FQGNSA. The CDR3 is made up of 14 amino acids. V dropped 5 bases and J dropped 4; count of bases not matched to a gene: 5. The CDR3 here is CASSIGQAYNEQFF. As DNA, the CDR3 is TGTGCCAGCAGCATAGGACAGGCTTACAATGAGCAGTTCTTC.

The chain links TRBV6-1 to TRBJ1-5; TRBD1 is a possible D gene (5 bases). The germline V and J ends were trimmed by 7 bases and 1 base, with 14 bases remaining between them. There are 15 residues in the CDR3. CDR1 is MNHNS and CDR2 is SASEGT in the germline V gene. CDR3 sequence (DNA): TGTGCCAGCACCAGAGGAGGGGACAGCAATCAGCCCCAGCATTTT. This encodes CASTRGGDSNQPQHF.

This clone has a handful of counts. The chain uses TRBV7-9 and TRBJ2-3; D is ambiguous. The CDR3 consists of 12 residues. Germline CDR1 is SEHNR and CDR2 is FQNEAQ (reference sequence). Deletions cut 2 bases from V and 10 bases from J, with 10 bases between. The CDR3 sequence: CASSLTPGAQYF. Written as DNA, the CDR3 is TGTGCCAGCAGCTTAACTCCCGGCGCGCAGTATTTT. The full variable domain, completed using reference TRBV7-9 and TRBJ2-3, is DTGVSQNPRHKITKRGQNVTFRCDPISEHNRLYWYRQTLGQGPEFLTYFQNEAQLEKSRLLSDRFSAERPKGSFSTLEIQRTEQGDSAMYLCASSLTPGAQYFGPGTRLTVL.

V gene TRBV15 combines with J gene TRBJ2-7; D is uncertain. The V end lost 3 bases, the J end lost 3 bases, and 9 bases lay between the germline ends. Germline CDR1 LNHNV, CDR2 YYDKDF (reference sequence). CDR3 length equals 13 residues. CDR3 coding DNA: TGTGCCACCAGCAGTCCCGGCGGCTACGAGCAGTACTTC. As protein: CATSSPGGYEQYF.

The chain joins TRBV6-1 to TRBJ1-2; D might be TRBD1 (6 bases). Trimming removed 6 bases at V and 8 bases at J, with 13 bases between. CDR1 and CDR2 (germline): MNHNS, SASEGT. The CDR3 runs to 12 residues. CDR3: CASRQGFYGYTF. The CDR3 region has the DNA TGTGCCAGCAGACAGGGTTTTTACGGCTACACCTTC.

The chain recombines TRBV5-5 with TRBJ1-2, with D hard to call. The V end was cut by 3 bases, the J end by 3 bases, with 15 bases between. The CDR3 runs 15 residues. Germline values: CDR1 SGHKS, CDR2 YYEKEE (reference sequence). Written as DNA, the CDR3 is TGTGCCAGCAGCTCCGAGAAGACTAGCTACTATGGCTACACCTTC. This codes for CASSSEKTSYYGYTF.

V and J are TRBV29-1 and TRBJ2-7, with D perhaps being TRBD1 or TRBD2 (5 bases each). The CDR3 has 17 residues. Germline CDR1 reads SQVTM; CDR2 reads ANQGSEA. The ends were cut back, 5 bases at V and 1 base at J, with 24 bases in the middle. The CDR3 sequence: CSVSRAVGTGLSYEQYF. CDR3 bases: TGCAGCGTTAGTAGGGCGGTCGGGACGGGCCTATCCTACGAGCAGTACTTC.

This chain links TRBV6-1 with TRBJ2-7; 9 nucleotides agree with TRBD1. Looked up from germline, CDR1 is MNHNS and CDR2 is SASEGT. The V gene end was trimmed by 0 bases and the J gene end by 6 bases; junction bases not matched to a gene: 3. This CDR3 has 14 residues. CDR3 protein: CASSEAGTGREQYF. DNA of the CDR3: TGTGCCAGCAGTGAAGCCGGGACAGGGCGCGAGCAGTACTTC.

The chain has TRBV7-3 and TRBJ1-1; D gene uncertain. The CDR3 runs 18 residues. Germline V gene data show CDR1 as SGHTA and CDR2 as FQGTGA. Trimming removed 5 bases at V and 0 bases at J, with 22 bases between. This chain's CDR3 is CASSPKNPHCPMNTEAFF. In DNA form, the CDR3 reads TGTGCCAGCAGCCCCAAAAACCCACACTGCCCTATGAACACTGAAGCTTTCTTT.

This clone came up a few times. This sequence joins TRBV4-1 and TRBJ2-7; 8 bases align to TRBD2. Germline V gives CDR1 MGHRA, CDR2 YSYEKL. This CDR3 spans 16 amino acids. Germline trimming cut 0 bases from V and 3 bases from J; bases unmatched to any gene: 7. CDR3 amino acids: CASSQDATGGVYEQYF. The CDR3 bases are TGCGCCAGCAGCCAAGATGCTACGGGGGGGGTCTACGAGCAGTACTTC.

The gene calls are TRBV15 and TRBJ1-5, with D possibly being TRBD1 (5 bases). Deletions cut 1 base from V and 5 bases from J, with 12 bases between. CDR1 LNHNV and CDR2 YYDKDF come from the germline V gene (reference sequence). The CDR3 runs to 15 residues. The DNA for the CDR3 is TGTGCCACCAGCAGAGCCCTGACAGAGGATCAGCCCCAGCATTTT. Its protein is CATSRALTEDQPQHF.

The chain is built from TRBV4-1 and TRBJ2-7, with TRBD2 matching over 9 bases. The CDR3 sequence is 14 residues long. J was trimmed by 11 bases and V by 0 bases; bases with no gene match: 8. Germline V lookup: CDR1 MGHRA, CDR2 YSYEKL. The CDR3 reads CASSQESSAGGKYF. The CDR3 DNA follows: TGCGCCAGCAGCCAAGAAAGTTCAGCGGGAGGAAAGTACTTC.

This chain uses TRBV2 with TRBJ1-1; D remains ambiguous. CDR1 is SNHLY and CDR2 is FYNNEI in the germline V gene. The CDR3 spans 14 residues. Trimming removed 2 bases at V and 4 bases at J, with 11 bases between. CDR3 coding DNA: TGTGCCAGCAGTGAAAGAACGGGGAGCACTGAAGCTTTCTTT. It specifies CASSERTGSTEAFF.